This record looks at one TCR beta chain sequence and its context. These data belong to a study of T cells in Graves' hyperthyroidism and ophthalmopathy. In germline, CDR1 is MDHEN, CDR2 SYDVKM. Trimming shortened V by 6 bases and J by 8 bases, and 19 bases separated the two germline ends. The CDR3 sequence is 15 residues long. Researchers amplified the TCR beta CDR3 regions from RNA transcripts. HTBI primers drove first-round RT-PCR of the TCR CDR3. TCRdb called the multiplex PCR reads again in MiXCR, with one record for every CDR3 protein. The table records hundreds of thousands of distinct CDR3 sequences, less than 15% of them present only once.

The receptor was isolated from a woman aged 40 to 55 with Graves' hyperthyroidism. The sample was blood. The chain couples TRBV28 to TRBJ1-4; tentative D call: TRBD1 (5 bases). The CDR3 coding sequence is TGTGCCAGCAGCTTTATATCGGGGGACGGGGAAAAACTGTTTTTT. Translating gives CASSFISGDGEKLFF. The full variable domain, completed using reference TRBV28 and TRBJ1-4, is DVKVTQSSRYLVKRTGEKVFLECVQDMDHENMFWYRQDPGLGLRLIYFSYDVKMKEKGDIPEGYSVSREKKERFSLILESASTNQTSMYLCASSFISGDGEKLFFGSGTQLSVL.